Listed below are T cell receptor beta chains from one sample, sequenced in a study of vaccination effects on CD4 cells after COVID-19. Produced via immunoSEQ multiplex PCR; TCRdb's table is partial and in-frame only. The table lists some 35,000 clones, roughly 69% of them singletons. These receptors have no known antigen. The sample consisted of CD4+ T cells from PBMCs cultured with HCoV-NL63 spike peptides, taken before COVID-19 vaccination. These receptors were obtained from a human donor who had a prior SARS-CoV-2 infection. The CDR3 runs from the conserved cysteine through the conserved F or W. A D gene is named only where the DNA matches it firmly. Clone size is given for some rows only: seen once, a few or many times, or a class if the clone is expanded.

J: TRBJ2-2
V: TRBV18
D: TRBD1
size: once
CDR3: CASSLRQGSNTGELFF
DNA: TGTGCCAGCTCACTTAGACAGGGATCGAACACCGGGGAGCTGTTTTTT

J: TRBJ2-3
V: TRBV9
D: TRBD2
size: -
CDR3: CASSVSLAATDTQYF
DNA: TGTGCCAGCAGCGTATCCCTAGCGGCCACAGATACGCAGTATTTT

J: TRBJ2-2
V: TRBV5-1
D: -
size: -
CDR3: CASSLESGMNTGELFF
DNA: TGCGCCAGCAGCTTGGAGTCAGGGATGAACACCGGGGAGCTGTTTTTT

J: TRBJ1-4
V: TRBV6-5
D: TRBD1
size: once
CDR3: CASSATGGWREKLFF
DNA: TGTGCCAGCAGCGCAACAGGGGGCTGGAGAGAAAAACTGTTTTTT

J: TRBJ2-1
V: TRBV7-3
D: -
size: few
CDR3: CASSLEGFSNEQFF
DNA: TGTGCCAGCAGCTTAGAGGGATTTAGCAATGAGCAGTTCTTC

J: TRBJ2-3
V: TRBV9
D: -
size: -
CDR3: CASSSPKGSGTDTQYF
DNA: TGTGCCAGCAGCTCCCCGAAGGGTAGCGGCACAGATACGCAGTATTTT

J: TRBJ2-5
V: TRBV28
D: TRBD2
size: once
CDR3: CASGPGTSGETQYF
DNA: TGTGCCAGTGGGCCTGGGACTAGTGGAGAGACCCAGTACTTC

J: TRBJ2-7
V: TRBV4-2
D: TRBD2
size: -
CDR3: CASSQSMASGRFEQYF
DNA: TGTGCCAGCAGCCAAAGTATGGCTAGCGGGAGATTCGAGCAGTACTTC

J: TRBJ2-7
V: TRBV12-5
D: -
size: few
CDR3: CASGLGLRHLGEQYF
DNA: TGTGCTAGTGGTTTGGGCCTAAGACACTTAGGAGAGCAGTACTTC

J: TRBJ2-3
V: TRBV7-2
D: -
size: -
CDR3: CASSLFADTDTQYF
DNA: TGTGCCAGCAGCTTATTTGCAGACACAGATACGCAGTATTTT

J: TRBJ2-3
V: TRBV24-1
D: -
size: -
CDR3: CATRLTASDTQYF
DNA: TGTGCCACCAGACTCACTGCCTCAGATACGCAGTATTTT

J: TRBJ1-1
V: TRBV14
D: -
size: -
CDR3: CASSPMAAYTEAFF
DNA: TGTGCCAGCAGCCCTATGGCTGCCTACACTGAAGCTTTCTTT

J: TRBJ1-1
V: TRBV7-9
D: -
size: -
CDR3: CASSLGLAGTYTEAFF
DNA: TGTGCCAGCAGCTTAGGTTTGGCAGGGACCTACACTGAAGCTTTCTTT

J: TRBJ2-7
V: TRBV24-1
D: TRBD1
size: -
CDR3: CATSDPRDRVTEQYF
DNA: TGTGCCACCAGTGATCCCCGGGACAGGGTCACCGAGCAGTACTTC

J: TRBJ2-4
V: TRBV27
D: -
size: -
CDR3: CASSLQGALALERERTQYF
DNA: TGTGCCAGCAGTTTACAGGGGGCGTTGGCTCTGGAGCGGGAGAGAACACAGTACTTC

J: TRBJ2-5
V: TRBV3-1/TRBV3-2
D: TRBD2
size: -
CDR3: CASSQDRLAGGLETQYF
DNA: TGTGCCAGCAGCCAAGATCGTCTAGCGGGGGGTCTCGAGACCCAGTACTTC

J: TRBJ2-5
V: TRBV7-7
D: -
size: -
CDR3: CASSLNREGSETQYF
DNA: TGTGCTAGCAGCTTAAACAGGGAGGGCTCGGAGACCCAGTACTTC

J: TRBJ1-5
V: TRBV15
D: -
size: -
CDR3: CATSRDLKGGGQWQPQHF
DNA: TGTGCCACCAGCAGAGATCTCAAAGGGGGAGGGCAATGGCAGCCCCAGCATTTT

J: TRBJ2-5
V: TRBV5-4
D: -
size: few
CDR3: CASSLGGGRETQYF
DNA: TGTGCCAGCAGCTTGGGTGGGGGGCGGGAGACCCAGTACTTC

J: TRBJ2-1
V: TRBV19
D: TRBD1
size: -
CDR3: CASSFRDRDNEQFF
DNA: TGTGCCAGTAGCTTCAGGGACAGGGACAATGAGCAGTTCTTC

J: TRBJ2-4
V: TRBV19
D: TRBD2
size: -
CDR3: CASSIRLAGGPTKNIQYF
DNA: TGTGCCAGTAGTATACGACTAGCGGGGGGGCCGACCAAAAACATTCAGTACTTC

J: TRBJ1-2
V: TRBV6-5
D: -
size: -
CDR3: CASSKPTGNYGYTF
DNA: TGTGCCAGCAGTAAACCAACAGGGAACTATGGCTACACCTTC

J: TRBJ2-4
V: TRBV6-2/TRBV6-3
D: TRBD1
size: -
CDR3: CASSYGQESWQNIQYF
DNA: TGTGCCAGCAGTTACGGACAGGAGAGTTGGCAAAACATTCAGTACTTC

J: TRBJ1-1
V: TRBV18
D: -
size: -
CDR3: CASSPNQASNTEAFF
DNA: TGTGCCAGCTCACCAAATCAGGCCTCGAACACTGAAGCTTTCTTT

J: TRBJ2-1
V: TRBV11-3
D: -
size: -
CDR3: CASSLAEAAAFYNEQFF
DNA: TGTGCCAGCAGCTTAGCTGAGGCAGCCGCCTTTTACAATGAGCAGTTCTTC

J: TRBJ1-3
V: TRBV5-1
D: -
size: -
CDR3: CASSFQPTGNTIYF
DNA: TGCGCCAGCAGCTTCCAACCGACGGGAAACACCATATATTTT